The 27 T cell receptor beta chains presented below share a single source sample, sequenced in a study of T-cell reconstitution after alpha-beta-depleted transplantation in children. Library preparation (for TCRbeta) was performed with unique molecular identifiers. TCRdb re-called the PCR reads with MiXCR, one entry per CDR3 protein. Here the sample spans 200,000 to 250,000 distinct CDR3 sequences, about a tenth being singletons. The sample was PBMCs, taken before TCRalphabeta/CD19-depleted stem cell transplant. Receptor source: a child under two years old with acute myeloid leukemia, due to receive a stem cell transplant.

Note on this clonotype: A much larger clonotype is one base distant, so this may be a read error. The chain recombines TRBV9 with TRBJ2-3; the D is unclear. The germline gives CDR1 SGDLS, CDR2 YYNGEE. This CDR3 spans 15 amino acids. CDR3 in amino acids: CASSVASVVTDTLYF. CDR3 DNA: TGTGCCAGCAGCGTAGCGAGCGTTGTCACAGATACGCTGTATTTT.

V usage is TRBV7-9 and J usage is TRBJ2-3; TRBD1 might be the D (6 bases). Trimming pared 5 bases from V and 7 bases from J, leaving 19 bases between. CDR3 length: 15 residues. CDR1 and CDR2 from the germline V gene are SEHNR and FQNEAQ (reference sequence). This CDR3 is CASSPTGLGTYTQYF. The CDR3, as DNA: TGTGCCAGCAGCCCAACAGGGTTGGGGACATATACGCAGTATTTT.

The rearrangement joins TRBV5-4 to TRBJ2-2; the match to TRBD1 covers 8 bases. Germline CDR1 SGHNT, CDR2 YYREEE (reference sequence). Trimming cost V 9 bases and J 0 bases; bases outside gene matches: 4. The CDR3 has 14 residues. The DNA of the CDR3 is TGTGCCATGCGGACAGGGTCGAACACCGGGGAGCTGTTTTTT. Encoded protein: CAMRTGSNTGELFF.

The rearrangement links TRBV20-1 to TRBJ2-7; D may be TRBD2 (7 bases). Looked up from germline, CDR1 is DFQATT and CDR2 is SNEGSKA (reference sequence). Trimming stripped 6 bases from V and 4 bases from J, with 19 bases between. The CDR3 runs to 14 residues. The chain's CDR3 is CSAHREGLKYEQYF. In DNA, the CDR3 is TGCAGTGCCCACAGGGAGGGCCTGAAATACGAGCAGTACTTC.

This clonotype came up many times. This rearrangement joins TRBV20-1 to TRBJ2-4; no definite D call. Trimming removed 5 bases at V and 1 base at J, with 12 bases between. The CDR3 has 14 amino acids. Germline V gene data show CDR1 as DFQATT and CDR2 as SNEGSKA (reference sequence). For the CDR3, the DNA is TGCAGTGCTGTCCCAGCACTGGCCAAAAACATTCAGTACTTC. This gives the protein CSAVPALAKNIQYF.

Ten or more counts support this clonotype. The chain joins TRBV20-1 to TRBJ2-3, with 10 bases identical to TRBD1. CDR3 size: 15 residues. Per the germline V gene, CDR1 is DFQATT and CDR2 is SNEGSKA (reference sequence). J was trimmed by 4 bases and V by 0 bases; bases with no gene match: 4. CDR3: CSAREGGTGADTQYF. The CDR3 DNA sequence: TGCAGTGCTAGAGAAGGCGGGACAGGGGCAGATACGCAGTATTTT.

The genes are TRBV30 and TRBJ1-1; the D is unclear. Trimming left V 4 bases short and J 1 base short, with 4 bases between. From germline, CDR1 is GTSNPN and CDR2 SVGIG (reference sequence). The CDR3 sequence is 11 residues long. The CDR3 region has the DNA TGTGCCTGGATAAGGAACACTGAAGCTTTCTTT. Protein product: CAWIRNTEAFF.

As for this clonotype: This sequence may be a read error, since a much larger clone differs from it by one base. The chain employs TRBV12-3 or TRBV12-4 and TRBJ2-5; 11 bases are shared with TRBD2. The CDR3 covers 17 residues. The CDR3 protein is CARSPGASGGYQETQYF. DNA for the CDR3: TGTGCCCGCAGTCCTGGGGCTAGCGGGGGGTACCAAGAGACCCAGTACTTC.

This clonotype was found many times. This chain links TRBV20-1 with TRBJ2-1; D is undetermined. Germline CDR1 DFQATT, CDR2 SNEGSKA (reference sequence). The ends were cut back, 1 base at V and 6 bases at J, with 19 bases in the middle. The CDR3 is made up of 16 amino acids. In DNA form, the CDR3 reads TGCAGTGCTAGAGCCGGTCGTGGTAGTGGTCGCAATGAGCAGTTCTTC. Translating gives CSARAGRGSGRNEQFF.

This clonotype was seen repeatedly, ten times or more. The rearrangement links TRBV2 to TRBJ2-3; D remains unclear. Germline assignment: CDR1 SNHLY and CDR2 FYNNEI. This CDR3 comprises 12 residues. V was clipped by 5 bases and J by 1 base, with 4 bases between them. CDR3 region: CASSRGTDTQYF. In DNA form, the CDR3 reads TGTGCCAGCAGTCGGGGCACAGATACGCAGTATTTT.

This clonotype was detected many times. The chain has TRBV20-1 and TRBJ1-5; no clear D. The germline V and J ends were trimmed by 0 bases and 1 base, with 13 bases remaining between them. The CDR3 covers 16 residues. Germline V CDR1 and CDR2: DFQATT, SNEGSKA (reference sequence). The CDR3 sequence: CSAREFGRTSNQPQHF. CDR3 in DNA: TGCAGTGCTAGAGAGTTCGGCAGGACCAGCAATCAGCCCCAGCATTTT.

In this sample, this clonotype turned up many times. J is TRBJ2-1 and V is TRBV5-1; TRBD2 matches at 9 bases. The CDR3 runs to 14 residues. The germline V gene encodes CDR1 SGHRS and CDR2 YFSETQ. The V and J ends lost 2 bases and 8 bases, in that order; junction bases with no gene match: 5. The CDR3 coding sequence is TGCGCCAGCAGCTTCACCGGGACTAGCCATGAGCAGTTCTTC. Protein product: CASSFTGTSHEQFF.

Ten or more counts support this clonotype. The gene calls are TRBV24-1 and TRBJ2-5; TRBD1 aligns across 7 bases. The CDR3 is 14 residues long. Germline CDR1 is KGHDR and CDR2 is SFDVKD. Trimming at V came to 7 bases and at J to 5 bases, leaving 9 bases not matched to a gene. The CDR3 region has the DNA TGTGCCACCAGAGAGACAGGGCAATCGGAGACCCAGTACTTC. Encoded protein: CATRETGQSETQYF.

In this sample, this clonotype turned up many times. This rearrangement joins TRBV11-1 to TRBJ2-1; 14 bases line up with TRBD2. The CDR3 loop spans 18 amino acids. With V trimmed by 9 bases and J by 0 bases, 10 bases remained unmatched. The germline V gene has CDR1 SGHAT and CDR2 FQDESV (reference sequence). CDR3 protein: CASKGLAGGRRSYNEQFF. DNA of the CDR3: TGTGCCAGTAAAGGACTAGCGGGAGGCCGTCGCTCCTACAATGAGCAGTTCTTC.

This clonotype was seen ten or more times. CDR3 sequence (DNA): TGTGCCAGCAGTTCTCAAACAGGGAAAGCTGAAGCTTTCTTT. Amino acids: CASSSQTGKAEAFF. The V and J genes are TRBV5-5 and TRBJ1-1; tentatively, D is TRBD1 (6 bases). Deletions cut 5 bases from V and 6 bases from J, with 17 bases between. Germline loops: CDR1 SGHKS, CDR2 YYEKEE (reference sequence). CDR3 size: 14 residues.

This clonotype was recorded many times. CDR3 amino acids: CSGHGPTISMYNEQFF. CDR3 DNA sequence: TGCAGTGGCCATGGACCCACCATCTCCATGTACAATGAGCAGTTCTTC. This chain joins TRBV20-1 and TRBJ2-1; D is undetermined. Germline CDR1 reads DFQATT; CDR2 reads SNEGSKA (reference sequence). V lost 7 bases to trimming and J lost 4 bases, with 23 bases between them. This CDR3 is 16 amino acids long.

The sample holds a few counts of this clonotype. The chain carries TRBV10-3 and TRBJ1-5; maybe TRBD1 (5 bases). The ends were cut back, 3 bases at V and 0 bases at J, with 15 bases in the middle. Germline CDR1 reads ENHRY; CDR2 reads SYGVKD. CDR3 length: 17 residues. The CDR3 DNA sequence: TGTGCCATCAGTGAATCGTTTGACAGTACTAGCAATCAGCCCCAGCATTTT. This gives the protein CAISESFDSTSNQPQHF.

This clonotype was found many times. The J gene is TRBJ2-5, the V gene TRBV12-3 or TRBV12-4; D gene ambiguous. This CDR3 contains 13 residues. The V and J ends lost 6 bases and 2 bases respectively, with 10 bases between them. The DNA of the CDR3 is TGTGCCAGCAGCCACAACAGTCAAGAGACCCAGTACTTC. Amino acids: CASSHNSQETQYF.

At least ten counts were recorded for this clonotype. The V call is TRBV6-1, the J call TRBJ1-5; tentative D call: TRBD1 (5 bases). With 5 bases removed from V and 0 bases from J, the gap between germline ends came to 14 bases. Per germline, CDR1 MNHNS and CDR2 SASEGT. The CDR3 spans 16 residues. In DNA form, the CDR3 reads TGTGCCAGCAGTCGAACGTGGGGGGATAGCAATCAGCCCCAGCATTTT. As protein: CASSRTWGDSNQPQHF.

This clonotype was observed many times. The rearrangement joins TRBV7-2 to TRBJ1-6; D uncertain. The V end was cut by 1 base, the J end by 5 bases, with 15 bases between. This CDR3 comprises 17 residues. Germline V gene sequence: CDR1 SGHTA, CDR2 FQGNSA. CDR3 residues: CASSLVSATTNNSPLHF. CDR3 coding DNA: TGTGCCAGCAGCTTAGTATCGGCTACAACTAATAATTCACCCCTCCACTTT.

There are many counts of this clonotype. This chain connects TRBV7-2 to TRBJ1-5; possibly TRBD1 for D (5 bases). Trimming stripped 7 bases from V and 4 bases from J, with 11 bases between. CDR1 and CDR2 from the germline V gene are SGHTA and FQGNSA. The CDR3 has 13 residues. This CDR3 is CASTARVNQPQHF. CDR3 nucleotides: TGTGCCAGCACCGCCAGGGTAAATCAGCCCCAGCATTTT. Complete variable domain (other parts from reference TRBV7-2 and TRBJ1-5): GAGVSQSPSNKVTEKGKDVELRCDPISGHTALYWYRQSLGQGLEFLIYFQGNSAPDKSGLPSDRFSAERTGGSVSTLTIQRTQQEDSAVYLCASTARVNQPQHFGDGTRLSIL.

This clonotype was seen ten or more times. Written as DNA, the CDR3 is TGTGCCAGCAGCTTTCGGACAGGGGGCAGGGAGACCCAGTACTTC. The encoded protein is CASSFRTGGRETQYF. This chain links TRBV7-2 with TRBJ2-5; 11 nucleotides match TRBD1. The CDR3 length is 15 residues. With V trimmed by 3 bases and J by 5 bases, 5 bases remained unmatched. The V gene's germline CDR1 is SGHTA and CDR2 FQGNSA.

This clonotype was observed many times. The chain combines TRBV7-9 with TRBJ2-3; D is possibly TRBD1 or TRBD2 (7 bases each). This CDR3 has 17 amino acids. Trimming took off 4 bases at V and 4 bases at J, with 21 bases between the two ends. In germline, CDR1 is SEHNR, CDR2 FQNEAQ (reference sequence). As DNA, the CDR3 is TGTGCCAGCAGCTCCCGGACTAGAGGAGGGGGCCCAGATACGCAGTATTTT. Translating it yields CASSSRTRGGGPDTQYF.

This clonotype was seen at least ten times. The chain is built from TRBV24-1 and TRBJ2-7, with 9 positions matching TRBD1. Per the germline V gene, CDR1 is KGHDR and CDR2 is SFDVKD. The V segment lost 5 bases and the J segment 3 bases; nucleotides outside the gene matches: 7. The CDR3 covers 15 residues. The CDR3 nucleotides read TGTGCCACCAGTGCAGGGACAGGGCGTAACTACGAGCAGTACTTC. Amino acid sequence: CATSAGTGRNYEQYF.

This clonotype came up many times. V usage is TRBV20-1 and J usage is TRBJ2-7, with 14 bases identical to TRBD2. The germline V gene encodes CDR1 DFQATT and CDR2 SNEGSKA (reference sequence). The CDR3 is 18 residues long. Germline trimming cut 6 bases from V and 3 bases from J; bases unmatched to any gene: 16. The CDR3 DNA follows: TGCAGTGCGACGACTAGCGGGGGGGCTTTAGGAACCGGCTACGAGCAGTACTTC. It is translated as CSATTSGGALGTGYEQYF.

The rearrangement joins TRBV7-3 to TRBJ1-5; D is ambiguous. Trimming took off 3 bases at V and 4 bases at J, with 7 bases between the two ends. Germline CDR1 SGHTA, CDR2 FQGTGA. The CDR3 extends over 13 amino acids. CDR3 loop: CASSFGFNQPQHF. CDR3 nucleotide sequence: TGTGCCAGCAGCTTTGGGTTTAATCAGCCCCAGCATTTT.

The sample holds many counts of this clonotype. The V call is TRBV27, the J call TRBJ2-1, with D tentatively TRBD2 (5 bases). The CDR3 loop spans 14 amino acids. V was trimmed by 4 bases and J by 2 bases, leaving 9 bases between them. Germline V lookup: CDR1 MNHEY, CDR2 SMNVEV (reference sequence). The CDR3 region is CASSWTGTYNEQFF. The DNA of the CDR3 is TGTGCCAGCAGTTGGACGGGGACCTACAATGAGCAGTTCTTC.